Given below is one T cell receptor beta chain in context. The antigen is not known. V dropped 7 bases and J dropped 3 bases, with 13 bases sitting between them. This CDR3 is 13 amino acids long. Germline V gene lookup returns CDR1 MDHEN and CDR2 SYDVKM. TCRdb re-analysed the reads in MiXCR, keeping a single row per CDR3 protein. The data show 290,000 or so distinct CDR3 sequences, about 26% seen once. The sample originates from a study of T cell repertoires in cytomegalovirus infection. About the study: Indications came from public TCR beta signatures; they pointed to CMV infection and to a matching HLA type.

Overall study findings and caveats: Cumulative public TCR beta family frequency identified CMV carriers with the relevant HLA. Dominant in the ex vivo response were TCR beta clonotypes restricted by HLA-C and specific for CMV.

The sequenced sample consisted of PBMCs. The clonotype comes from a human donor in good health (CMV status not recorded). Some clones in this sample may be carry-over from other donors' samples. The chain has TRBV28 and TRBJ2-7; D remains unclear. The CDR3 loop reads CASTPFYGYEQYF. The CDR3 DNA follows: TGTGCCAGCACCCCGTTCTATGGCTACGAGCAGTACTTC.